Below, one T cell receptor beta chain is given with its context. The antigen remains undetermined. TCRdb keeps only in-frame clones here, not all; method: immunoSEQ multiplex PCR. The table lists some 74,000 clones, roughly 78% of them singletons. Patients were excluded for autoimmune disease history or systemic immunosuppression. The source of the sample is a study of OX40 agonist ivuxolimab in advanced cancers. Overall study findings and caveats: CD8+ T cells were the subset that, on average, had more expanded clones than CD4+.

This CDR3 is built from 14 residues. The V and J ends lost 8 bases and 1 base respectively, with 12 bases between them. The germline gives CDR1 MNHEY, CDR2 SVGAGI. This specimen consisted of CD4+ or CD8+ T cells sorted from blood, obtained in a trial of the OX40 agonist ivuxolimab. The receptor comes from an adult with an advanced solid tumor such as melanoma, head and neck, liver or kidney cancer. The rearrangement joins TRBV6-5 to TRBJ1-5; D remains unclear. The CDR3 loop is CASCARGSNQPQHF. CDR3 in DNA: TGTGCCAGCTGTGCCAGAGGGAGCAATCAGCCCCAGCATTTT.